One TCR beta chain is described in this entry. Its specificity is unknown. The data derive from a study of monozygotic twins with inflammatory bowel disease. TCRdb reprocessed the 5' RACE reads and reports one entry per CDR3 protein, with no DNA. The sample includes 93,000 or so distinct CDR3 sequences. Unsorted whole blood yielded the total RNA, with T cells left unselected. Study observations and caveats: Distinguishing T cell subtypes was not possible. The study found lower TCRbeta diversity (inverse Simpson) in IBD patients than in healthy co-twins.

The TCR comes from a human donor with ulcerative colitis or Crohn's disease, or a healthy co-twin of an affected twin (not recorded which). Sequenced input: blood.

The CDR3 sequence is CASSRAGGGSYGYTF. The rearrangement links TRBV12-3 or TRBV12-4 to TRBJ1-2; the TCRdb D gene call, TRBD1, has no DNA to confirm it. This CDR3 region has 15 residues.